This T cell receptor beta chain was captured in a study of beta chain features in type 1 diabetes. Study-wide results and caveats: Naive, central memory and regulatory TCRB repertoires appeared more similar among patients than healthy donors. Amplification by PCR could prefer shorter templates, with the same effect in patients and controls. Among patients with Type 1 diabetes, TCRB CDR3s were moderately but significantly shorter in every one of the four CD4+ subsets.

This clone was seen only a few times. Antigen: not known. cDNA synthesis used the whole RNA isolate, giving expressed TCRB sequences. Generated by immunoSEQ multiplex PCR, the TCRdb table keeps only in-frame clones and is missing some. The data contain approximately 240,000 clones, 16% of them seen just once; the ten biggest clones take up 0.085%. The authors obtained over 95% purity in all sorted populations. The receptor comes from a man between 25 and 39 years old with type 1 diabetes. Sequenced input: naive CD4+ T cells from blood.

The CDR3 nucleotides are TGTGCCAGCAGCCCCCAATCTAGCTCCTACAATGAGCAGTTCTTC. Protein product: CASSPQSSSYNEQFF. The chain employs TRBV7-9 and TRBJ2-1; D is unresolved. The CDR3 totals 15 residues. Looked up from germline, CDR1 is SEHNR and CDR2 is FQNEAQ (reference sequence). V lost 5 bases, J lost 0 bases, and 11 bases lay in between.